These 7 T cell receptor beta chains were all obtained from the same sample, sequenced in a study of cytomegalovirus exposure and HLA in healthy donors. 60 Vbeta and 13 Jbeta primers were used in PCR. TCRdb keeps only in-frame clones here, not all; method: immunoSEQ multiplex PCR. The sample lists roughly 110,000 clones; 70% to 75% were seen once. Sequenced input: PBMCs. These receptors originate from a female donor in good health and CMV-seronegative.

The J gene is TRBJ1-3, the V gene TRBV30; perhaps TRBD1 as D (5 bases). This CDR3 has 13 amino acids. The V end lost 7 bases, the J end lost 0 bases, and 10 bases lay between the germline ends. Germline assignment: CDR1 GTSNPN and CDR2 SVGIG (reference sequence). In nucleotides, the CDR3 is TGTGCCTCGCGGGACCTCTCTGGAAACACCATATATTTT. It specifies CASRDLSGNTIYF.

This clone was observed a handful of times. The chain combines TRBV9 with TRBJ2-7; maybe TRBD2 (5 bases). V shed 0 bases and J shed 0 bases, with 16 bases lying between them. The CDR3 is 17 residues long. Germline V gene sequence: CDR1 SGDLS, CDR2 YYNGEE. This CDR3 is CASSVAGNELSSYEQYF. The CDR3 coding sequence is TGTGCCAGCAGCGTAGCCGGGAACGAACTCAGCTCCTACGAGCAGTACTTC.

The chain is built from TRBV28 and TRBJ1-5; D call uncertain. Trimming pared 5 bases from V and 4 bases from J, leaving 18 bases between. Germline V gene lookup returns CDR1 MDHEN and CDR2 SYDVKM. The CDR3 is made up of 16 amino acids. The CDR3 nucleotides are TGTGCCAGCAGTCCCCGGGGAGTGGCGGAAAATCAGCCCCAGCATTTT. It encodes CASSPRGVAENQPQHF.

This clone showed up just once. This chain's CDR3 is CASGWVGDTTNTGELFF. The CDR3, as DNA: TGTGCCAGCGGGTGGGTGGGGGACACAACGAACACCGGGGAGCTGTTTTTT. This chain connects TRBV9 to TRBJ2-2; possibly TRBD1 for D (6 bases). Trimming removed 7 bases at V and 0 bases at J, with 19 bases between. This CDR3 is 17 amino acids long. Germline V gene sequence: CDR1 SGDLS, CDR2 YYNGEE.

A remark on this clone: The junction departs from germline at one end; a sequencing error may be responsible. Other nucleotide sequences from this sample produce the same CDR3. This chain uses TRBV10-2 with TRBJ1-1; 10 bases map to TRBD1. Per the germline V gene, CDR1 is WSHSY and CDR2 is SAAADI. This CDR3 has 15 residues. DNA of the CDR3: TGCGCCAGCAGGGAGTTGACAGGGGGCGTCACCGAAGCTTTCTTT. Amino acid sequence: CASRELTGGVTEAFF.

The chain links TRBV7-2 to TRBJ1-5; 7 bases align to TRBD1. This CDR3 has 14 amino acids. Looked up from germline, CDR1 is SGHTA and CDR2 is FQGNSA. The junction had 4 bases not matched to a gene; V was cut back by 4 bases and J by 4 bases. The CDR3 DNA is TGTGCCAGCAGCTCGACAGGGTCTAATCAGCCCCAGCATTTT. Its protein is CASSSTGSNQPQHF.

The chain recombines TRBV10-3 with TRBJ1-2; perhaps TRBD1 as D (5 bases). The V end was cut by 2 bases, the J end by 8 bases, with 12 bases between. This CDR3 region has 13 residues. CDR1 is ENHRY and CDR2 is SYGVKD in the germline V gene. The CDR3 nucleotides read TGTGCCATCAGTGAGAGCAGGGAAGGGGGCTACACCTTC. Amino acid sequence: CAISESREGGYTF.